The 5 T cell receptor beta chains in this list originate from one sample, sequenced in a study of early T cells in non-severe SARS-CoV-2 infection. TCRdb used MiXCR to reprocess the 5' RACE reads, holding one entry per CDR3 protein. Of approximately 110,000 distinct CDR3 sequences listed, 15% are singletons. Sequenced material: whole blood. The source of these receptors is an adult who was a healthcare worker with PCR-confirmed SARS-CoV-2 infection or an uninfected control (not recorded which).

Many counts were recorded for this clonotype. The chain recombines TRBV27 with TRBJ1-5, with unresolved D. CDR1 MNHEY and CDR2 SMNVEV come from the germline V gene (reference sequence). The CDR3 length is 13 residues. Between the trimmed V and J ends, which lost 5 bases and 5 bases, there was a span of 10 bases. CDR3 sequence reads: CASSPFTDQPQHF. The CDR3 nucleotides read TGTGCCAGCAGTCCGTTTACCGATCAGCCCCAGCATTTT.

This clonotype was detected a few times. The rearrangement uses TRBV7-2 and TRBJ1-3, with D unclear. The CDR3 sequence is 15 residues long. CDR1 SGHTA and CDR2 FQGNSA come from the germline V gene. The ends were cut back, 1 base at V and 4 bases at J, with 11 bases in the middle. CDR3 residues: CASSLDGAGGNTIYF. The CDR3 coding sequence is TGTGCCAGCAGCTTAGACGGAGCTGGCGGAAACACCATATATTTT.

The J gene is TRBJ1-1, the V gene TRBV18; no firm D call. This CDR3 region has 15 residues. From germline, CDR1 is KGHSH and CDR2 LQKENI. The V end was cut by 2 bases, the J end by 4 bases, with 14 bases between. CDR3 sequence (DNA): TGTGCCAGCTCACCATATGAGTTGGCAGGCACTGAAGCTTTCTTT. Protein: CASSPYELAGTEAFF.

The chain recombines TRBV6-5 with TRBJ2-7; possible D gene TRBD1, 5 bases. Germline CDR1 MNHEY, CDR2 SVGAGI. The CDR3 sequence is 13 residues long. The V end lost 9 bases, the J end lost 2 bases, and 14 bases lay between the germline ends. DNA for the CDR3: TGTGCCAGTTCCCCAGGGTGGGCCTACGAGCAGTACTTC. Translated, it gives CASSPGWAYEQYF.

This clonotype was counted between two and nine times. This chain uses TRBV5-1 with TRBJ1-4; TRBD1 agrees at 8 bases. The ends lost 5 bases at V and 6 bases at J; junction bases unmatched: 9. The germline gives CDR1 SGHRS, CDR2 YFSETQ. The CDR3 has 15 amino acids. The CDR3 loop is CASRIGLQGDEKLFF. In DNA, the CDR3 is TGCGCCAGCAGAATCGGGTTACAGGGGGATGAAAAACTGTTTTTT.